The rows below give T cell receptor beta chains drawn from one sample of a study of low-dose radiotherapy and immunotherapy resistance in tumors. Each CDR3 protein is one row after TCRdb ran MiXCR on the reads. There are about 64,000 distinct CDR3 sequences in the sample; about 30% occur only once, and around 6.7% lies in the top ten. The input for sequencing was PBMCs, taken before treatment. Every receptor here comes from a male donor with rectosigmoid adenocarcinoma. CDR3s include the opening cysteine and the closing phenylalanine or tryptophan. A D gene is named only where the DNA matches it firmly. For some rows the clone size is stated as once, few or many, or as a class when expanded; others skip it.

v_call: TRBV28
d_call: TRBD2
j_call: TRBJ2-1
clone_size: many
cdr3_aa: CASSLLAGGTYNEQFF
cdr3_nt: TGTGCCAGCAGCCTACTAGCGGGAGGTACCTACAATGAGCAGTTCTTC

v_call: TRBV27
d_call: -
j_call: TRBJ1-5
clone_size: many
cdr3_aa: CASSLSGSHQPQHF
cdr3_nt: TGTGCCAGCAGTTTATCGGGGTCGCATCAGCCCCAGCATTTT

v_call: TRBV29-1
d_call: TRBD1
j_call: TRBJ2-1
clone_size: -
cdr3_aa: CSVGGAGGSYNEQFF
cdr3_nt: TGCAGCGTTGGAGGAGCAGGGGGCTCCTACAATGAGCAGTTCTTC

v_call: TRBV2
d_call: -
j_call: TRBJ2-4
clone_size: many
cdr3_aa: CASSADGTPKNIQYF
cdr3_nt: TGTGCCAGCAGTGCTGACGGGACACCCAAAAACATTCAGTACTTC

v_call: TRBV28
d_call: TRBD1
j_call: TRBJ2-3
clone_size: -
cdr3_aa: CASSSQGTGLTDTQYF
cdr3_nt: TGTGCCAGCAGTTCTCAGGGGACAGGACTCACAGATACGCAGTATTTT

v_call: TRBV7-9
d_call: TRBD1
j_call: TRBJ2-2
clone_size: many
cdr3_aa: CASSRGQDGELFF
cdr3_nt: TGTGCCAGCAGCCGCGGACAGGACGGGGAGCTGTTTTTT

v_call: TRBV3-1
d_call: TRBD1
j_call: TRBJ2-6
clone_size: few
cdr3_aa: CASSQPGQAPGANVLTF
cdr3_nt: TGTGCCAGCAGCCAGCCAGGACAGGCCCCTGGGGCCAACGTCCTGACTTTC

v_call: TRBV20-1
d_call: -
j_call: TRBJ2-5
clone_size: many
cdr3_aa: CSAGARQETQYF
cdr3_nt: TGCAGTGCTGGAGCGAGACAAGAGACCCAGTACTTC

v_call: TRBV7-2
d_call: TRBD1
j_call: TRBJ2-7
clone_size: many
cdr3_aa: CASSQDRGFNEQYF
cdr3_nt: TGTGCCAGCAGTCAGGACAGGGGGTTCAACGAGCAGTACTTC

v_call: TRBV6-6
d_call: TRBD1
j_call: TRBJ2-1
clone_size: many
cdr3_aa: CASSYQTGGYNEQFF
cdr3_nt: TGTGCCAGCAGTTACCAGACAGGGGGATACAATGAGCAGTTCTTC

v_call: TRBV6-5
d_call: -
j_call: TRBJ2-3
clone_size: -
cdr3_aa: CASSRAGANADTQYF
cdr3_nt: TGTGCCAGCAGCCGCGCGGGGGCCAATGCAGATACGCAGTATTTT

v_call: TRBV7-9
d_call: -
j_call: TRBJ2-5
clone_size: many
cdr3_aa: CASGDRRNQETQYF
cdr3_nt: TGTGCCAGCGGAGACCGACGGAATCAAGAGACCCAGTACTTC

v_call: TRBV28
d_call: TRBD2
j_call: TRBJ2-1
clone_size: medium-sized
cdr3_aa: CASSRPGGGARNEQFF
cdr3_nt: TGTGCCAGCAGTAGGCCGGGGGGGGGGGCGCGGAATGAGCAGTTCTTC

v_call: TRBV7-2
d_call: TRBD1
j_call: TRBJ2-7
clone_size: many
cdr3_aa: CASSLDRVKDEQYF
cdr3_nt: TGTGCCAGCAGCTTGGACAGGGTTAAAGACGAGCAGTACTTC

v_call: TRBV7-3
d_call: TRBD2
j_call: TRBJ2-3
clone_size: many
cdr3_aa: CASSSLPGLETDTQYF
cdr3_nt: TGTGCCAGCAGCTCCCTCCCGGGACTAGAGACAGATACGCAGTATTTT

v_call: TRBV14
d_call: -
j_call: TRBJ1-5
clone_size: -
cdr3_aa: CASSQVRSNQPQHF
cdr3_nt: TGTGCCAGCAGCCAAGTGAGGAGCAATCAGCCCCAGCATTTT

v_call: TRBV6-2/TRBV6-3
d_call: TRBD2
j_call: TRBJ2-7
clone_size: many
cdr3_aa: CASSYSSAGTSGSYEQYF
cdr3_nt: TGTGCCAGCAGTTACTCATCGGCGGGGACTAGCGGGAGTTACGAGCAGTACTTC

v_call: TRBV18
d_call: -
j_call: TRBJ2-1
clone_size: -
cdr3_aa: CASSPRLVLEVEQFF
cdr3_nt: TGTGCCAGCTCCCCCAGACTAGTGCTGGAGGTTGAGCAGTTCTTC

v_call: TRBV7-9
d_call: -
j_call: TRBJ2-1
clone_size: many
cdr3_aa: CASSPRSLSYNEQFF
cdr3_nt: TGTGCCAGCAGCCCCCGCTCGCTCAGCTACAATGAGCAGTTCTTC

v_call: TRBV3-1
d_call: -
j_call: TRBJ2-5
clone_size: many
cdr3_aa: CASSQGLGVETQYF
cdr3_nt: TGTGCCAGCAGCCAAGGGCTGGGGGTGGAGACCCAGTACTTC

v_call: TRBV4-3
d_call: TRBD1
j_call: TRBJ2-1
clone_size: many
cdr3_aa: CASSHKPGQDYNEQFF
cdr3_nt: TGCGCCAGCAGCCACAAACCGGGACAGGATTACAATGAGCAGTTCTTC

v_call: TRBV19
d_call: -
j_call: TRBJ2-7
clone_size: many
cdr3_aa: CASSTQGTYEQYF
cdr3_nt: TGTGCCAGTAGTACTCAGGGTACCTACGAGCAGTACTTC

v_call: TRBV29-1
d_call: -
j_call: TRBJ2-2
clone_size: many
cdr3_aa: CSVARVSSRELFF
cdr3_nt: TGCAGCGTGGCCAGGGTTTCGAGCCGGGAGCTGTTTTTT

v_call: TRBV2
d_call: -
j_call: TRBJ2-5
clone_size: many
cdr3_aa: CASTQVGTEETQYF
cdr3_nt: TGTGCCAGCACCCAGGTGGGGACCGAAGAGACCCAGTACTTC

v_call: TRBV5-4
d_call: TRBD2
j_call: TRBJ2-7
clone_size: many
cdr3_aa: CASSLASGRHYEQYF
cdr3_nt: TGTGCCAGCAGCTTGGCCAGCGGGAGGCACTACGAGCAGTACTTC

v_call: TRBV20-1
d_call: -
j_call: TRBJ2-5
clone_size: few
cdr3_aa: CSARDIQTQYF
cdr3_nt: TGCAGTGCTAGAGATATACAGACCCAGTACTTC

v_call: TRBV11-2
d_call: -
j_call: TRBJ2-3
clone_size: -
cdr3_aa: CATQRGDSPDTQYF
cdr3_nt: TGTGCCACCCAAAGGGGCGACTCACCAGATACGCAGTATTTT

v_call: TRBV20-1
d_call: -
j_call: TRBJ1-1
clone_size: many
cdr3_aa: CSARDQGLGGNTEAFF
cdr3_nt: TGCAGTGCTAGAGATCAGGGGTTGGGGGGGAACACTGAAGCTTTCTTT

v_call: TRBV29-1
d_call: TRBD1
j_call: TRBJ1-1
clone_size: many
cdr3_aa: CSTRTGTNTEAFF
cdr3_nt: TGCAGCACCCGGACAGGAACGAACACTGAAGCTTTCTTT

v_call: TRBV29-1
d_call: -
j_call: TRBJ2-1
clone_size: -
cdr3_aa: CSVFGGSNNEQFF
cdr3_nt: TGCAGCGTTTTTGGAGGGTCGAACAATGAGCAGTTCTTC

v_call: TRBV20-1
d_call: -
j_call: TRBJ1-2
clone_size: many
cdr3_aa: CSATRKKDYTF
cdr3_nt: TGCAGTGCTACCAGAAAAAAGGACTACACCTTC

v_call: TRBV11-2
d_call: -
j_call: TRBJ1-4
clone_size: many
cdr3_aa: CASSKRQAANEKLFF
cdr3_nt: TGTGCCAGCAGCAAGAGACAGGCAGCTAATGAAAAACTGTTTTTT

v_call: TRBV2
d_call: -
j_call: TRBJ2-1
clone_size: many
cdr3_aa: CASKGDLSVGQFF
cdr3_nt: TGTGCCAGCAAGGGTGATCTGAGTGTAGGGCAGTTCTTC

v_call: TRBV30
d_call: TRBD2
j_call: TRBJ2-3
clone_size: -
cdr3_aa: CAWSARGGGYTQCF
cdr3_nt: TGTGCCTGGAGTGCGCGGGGGGGGGGATATACGCAGTGTTTT

v_call: TRBV12-3/TRBV12-4
d_call: -
j_call: TRBJ1-1
clone_size: -
cdr3_aa: CASRPGESTEAFF
cdr3_nt: TGTGCCAGCAGGCCTGGAGAGAGCACTGAAGCTTTCTTT

v_call: TRBV10-3
d_call: -
j_call: TRBJ2-5
clone_size: many
cdr3_aa: CAIRGSQETQYF
cdr3_nt: TGTGCCATCAGGGGCTCACAAGAGACCCAGTACTTC

v_call: TRBV15
d_call: -
j_call: TRBJ2-5
clone_size: many
cdr3_aa: CATSWEPKETQYF
cdr3_nt: TGTGCCACCAGCTGGGAGCCCAAAGAGACCCAGTACTTC

v_call: TRBV18
d_call: -
j_call: TRBJ1-5
clone_size: many
cdr3_aa: CASSPTGAYGNQPQHF
cdr3_nt: TGTGCCAGCTCACCAACGGGGGCATACGGCAATCAGCCCCAGCATTTT

v_call: TRBV19
d_call: -
j_call: TRBJ2-5
clone_size: many
cdr3_aa: CASSISGGEETQYF
cdr3_nt: TGTGCCAGTAGTATCAGCGGCGGCGAAGAGACCCAGTACTTC

v_call: TRBV9
d_call: TRBD1
j_call: TRBJ2-7
clone_size: -
cdr3_aa: CASSAGQVSSYEQYF
cdr3_nt: TGTGCCAGCAGCGCAGGACAGGTGAGCTCCTACGAGCAGTACTTC

v_call: TRBV24-1
d_call: -
j_call: TRBJ2-5
clone_size: many
cdr3_aa: CATSDRLPKGEETQYF
cdr3_nt: TGTGCCACCAGTGACCGACTACCCAAGGGGGAAGAGACCCAGTACTTC

v_call: TRBV28
d_call: -
j_call: TRBJ2-1
clone_size: many
cdr3_aa: CASSPAFGEGSYNEQFF
cdr3_nt: TGTGCCAGCAGTCCGGCGTTTGGCGAAGGCTCCTACAATGAGCAGTTCTTC

v_call: TRBV24-1
d_call: TRBD1
j_call: TRBJ2-5
clone_size: many
cdr3_aa: CATIGTGGTETQYF
cdr3_nt: TGTGCCACCATAGGGACAGGAGGGACAGAGACCCAGTACTTC

v_call: TRBV24-1
d_call: -
j_call: TRBJ2-2
clone_size: many
cdr3_aa: CATSDFRTANTGELFF
cdr3_nt: TGTGCCACCAGTGATTTTAGGACAGCGAACACCGGGGAGCTGTTTTTT